One TCR beta chain is described in this entry. The data derive from a study of cytomegalovirus exposure and HLA in healthy donors. PCR amplification relied on 60 Vbeta primers (plus 13 Jbeta primers). Assay used: immunoSEQ multiplex PCR; TCRdb lists only in-frame clones, some missing. The sample lists 75,000 to 95,000 clones, around 78% seen once, with 4.5% to 5.5% in the top ten. Trimming pared 0 bases from V and 5 bases from J, leaving 15 bases between. Germline V CDR1 and CDR2: SGHDT, YYEEEE. The CDR3 is made up of 15 amino acids. The source of this sequence is a woman aged 40 to 55 in good health and CMV-seropositive. Sequences were obtained from PBMCs. The chain combines TRBV5-6 with TRBJ2-7, with D possibly matching TRBD1 (7 bases). CDR3 residues: CASSLATRGLNEQYF. The CDR3 nucleotides read TGTGCCAGCAGCTTGGCGACTAGGGGGCTAAACGAGCAGTACTTC.